Included here is one T cell receptor beta chain sequence, with context. Its antigen is unidentified. This sample was included in a study of cytomegalovirus exposure and HLA in healthy donors. Overall study context: It was reported in a later analysis that the same platform had been used for the 120 validation repertoires as for the roughly 710 first-cohort repertoires.

Study conclusions and caveats: TCR sequences were mostly rare, though some public TCRs occurred in many donors. Listed as cytomegalovirus-associated were 150 to 200 TCR beta chains.

Clones were read by immunoSEQ multiplex PCR, and TCRdb kept only the in-frame ones, dropping some. The data hold roughly 130,000 clones, with more than 70% observed a single time. Trimming took off 5 bases at V and 1 base at J, with 12 bases between the two ends. This CDR3 contains 14 residues. Germline loops: CDR1 SGHTA, CDR2 FQGNSA. The TCR comes from a man aged 25-45 years in good health and CMV-seronegative. This chain connects TRBV7-2 to TRBJ2-7, with D possibly TRBD2 on 6 matching bases. The material sequenced was PBMCs. This CDR3 reads CASSPRLESYEQYF. CDR3 DNA sequence: TGTGCCAGCAGCCCAAGACTAGAGTCCTACGAGCAGTACTTC.